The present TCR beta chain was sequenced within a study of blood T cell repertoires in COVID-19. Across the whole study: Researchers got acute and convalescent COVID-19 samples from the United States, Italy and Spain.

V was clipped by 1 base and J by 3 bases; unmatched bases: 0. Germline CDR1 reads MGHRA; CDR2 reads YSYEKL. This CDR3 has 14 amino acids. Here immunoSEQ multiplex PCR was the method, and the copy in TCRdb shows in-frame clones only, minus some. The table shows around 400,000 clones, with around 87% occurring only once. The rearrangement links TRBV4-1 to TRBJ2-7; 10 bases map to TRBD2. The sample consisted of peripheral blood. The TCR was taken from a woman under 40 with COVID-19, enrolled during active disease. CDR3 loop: CASSQGLAGYEQYF. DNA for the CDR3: TGCGCCAGCAGCCAAGGACTAGCGGGCTACGAGCAGTACTTC.